This paragraph covers one T cell receptor (beta chain) sequence. This record comes from a study of blood T cell repertoires in COVID-19. As processed by the authors: Amplification from reference gene primers served as the basis for estimated nucleated cell counts. This table comes from immunoSEQ multiplex PCR, and its TCRdb copy is limited to in-frame clones, with some not included. V and J calls and clone size are as listed in that table; D and trimming were resolved from the DNA. The table lists about 84,000 clones, around four fifths of them singletons. Between the trimmed V and J ends, which lost 3 bases and 5 bases, there was a span of 16 bases. CDR1 and CDR2 from the germline V gene are SGHAT and FQNNGV. The CDR3 covers 15 residues.

The rearrangement uses TRBV11-2 and TRBJ1-1; maybe TRBD1 (5 bases). This sequence was found in an elderly man with active or convalescent COVID-19. The sequencing input was peripheral blood. CDR3 nucleotides: TGTGCCAGCAGCTTGTACCAGGGTAGTGGGACTGAAGCTTTCTTT. Translated, it gives CASSLYQGSGTEAFF.